The 10 T cell receptor beta chains presented below share a single source sample, sequenced in a study of regulatory and conventional T cells in RAG deficiency. TCRdb's table, derived via immunoSEQ multiplex PCR, lists solely in-frame clones and lacks some. The sample lists 30,000 to 35,000 clones, around 76% seen once, with roughly 3% in the top ten. Conventional CD4+ T cells were sorted from blood as CD25-low CD127-high cells. This same sample was also part of a study on regulatory T cells. As reported in that work: The primer mix had 52 TRBV and 13 TRBJ primers.

The specimen was CD4+ effector T cells sorted from blood. Source of these receptors: a human donor in good health.

The J gene is TRBJ2-3, the V gene TRBV11-2; 9 nucleotides line up with TRBD2. This CDR3 contains 15 residues. V trimming: 5 bases; J trimming: 0 bases; junction bases outside the gene matches: 3. Germline V lookup: CDR1 SGHAT, CDR2 FQNNGV. CDR3: CASSRSGGSTDTQYF. Here the CDR3 DNA reads TGTGCCAGCAGCCGCAGCGGGGGGAGCACAGATACGCAGTATTTT.

This chain joins TRBV29-1 and TRBJ1-1, with a tentative D call TRBD1 (5 bases). V gave up 6 bases and J gave up 0 bases, with 14 bases separating them. CDR3 length: 14 amino acids. Looked up from germline, CDR1 is SQVTM and CDR2 is ANQGSEA. As DNA, the CDR3 is TGCAGCGTGGCCCTGACAGCCTTGAACACTGAAGCTTTCTTT. Protein sequence: CSVALTALNTEAFF.

This clone has only a few counts. The gene calls are TRBV7-2 and TRBJ1-3; no clear D. Deletions cut 5 bases from V and 4 bases from J, with 9 bases between. This CDR3 region has 13 residues. Germline V gene sequence: CDR1 SGHTA, CDR2 FQGNSA. The CDR3 loop is CASSPRAGNTIYF. The CDR3 bases are TGTGCCAGCAGCCCGAGGGCCGGAAACACCATATATTTT.

V gene TRBV27 combines with J gene TRBJ2-1; maybe TRBD2 (6 bases). Trimming took off 3 bases at V and 7 bases at J, with 13 bases between the two ends. The V gene's germline CDR1 is MNHEY and CDR2 SMNVEV (reference sequence). This CDR3 spans 14 amino acids. This chain's CDR3 is CASSLFRDSNEQFF. The CDR3 coding sequence is TGTGCCAGCAGTTTGTTCCGGGACTCGAATGAGCAGTTCTTC.

This clone has just a few counts. The CDR3 sequence is CASRLDRNYGYTF. CDR3 coding DNA: TGTGCCAGCAGGTTGGACAGGAACTATGGCTACACCTTC. The V gene is TRBV7-3, the J gene TRBJ1-2, with TRBD1 identical over 7 bases. V was pared by 6 bases and J by 2 bases, with 3 bases of the junction left unmatched. The germline V gene encodes CDR1 SGHTA and CDR2 FQGTGA. The CDR3 contains 13 residues.

This clone was observed a few times. The CDR3 here is CASSPNRNEQYF. In nucleotides, the CDR3 is TGTGCCAGCTCACCGAACAGGAACGAGCAGTACTTC. The chain joins TRBV18 to TRBJ2-7; tentative D call: TRBD1 (5 bases). Per germline, CDR1 KGHSH and CDR2 LQKENI. Between the trimmed V and J ends, which lost 3 bases and 5 bases, there was a span of 8 bases. The CDR3 has 12 amino acids.

This rearrangement joins TRBV5-3 to TRBJ2-7; D gene unclear. TRBV5-3 is given ORF status, its function remaining uncertain. The V end was cut by 7 bases, the J end by 5 bases, with 7 bases between. The CDR3 covers 10 residues. CDR3 DNA sequence: TGTGCCAGATTCCTACACGAGCAGTACTTC. Its protein is CARFLHEQYF.

This clone was picked up a small number of times. The V gene is TRBV27, the J gene TRBJ2-2; D is undetermined. There are 12 residues in the CDR3. Germline-derived CDR1 and CDR2 are MNHEY and SMNVEV (reference sequence). Trimming shortened V by 3 bases and J by 2 bases, and 1 base separated the two germline ends. The CDR3 spells CASSFNTGELFF. CDR3 nucleotide sequence: TGTGCCAGCAGTTTCAACACCGGGGAGCTGTTTTTT.

This clone has just one count. This chain uses TRBV19 with TRBJ1-4, with D possibly TRBD1 on 5 matching bases. The CDR3 runs 14 residues. Between the trimmed V and J ends, which lost 10 bases and 3 bases, there was a span of 15 bases. Germline-derived CDR1 and CDR2 are LNHDA and SQIVND (reference sequence). Here the CDR3 DNA reads TGTGCCACCCACGACAGATTTTCTAATGAAAAACTGTTTTTT. It translates to CATHDRFSNEKLFF.

The chain links TRBV6-1 to TRBJ1-5, with D hard to call. This CDR3 has 14 amino acids. Per germline, CDR1 MNHNS and CDR2 SASEGT. V lost 7 bases and J 3 bases, leaving 13 bases between the germline ends. CDR3 sequence (DNA): TGTGCCAGCACGGTATCGACTCCCAATCAGCCCCAGCATTTT. Residues: CASTVSTPNQPQHF.